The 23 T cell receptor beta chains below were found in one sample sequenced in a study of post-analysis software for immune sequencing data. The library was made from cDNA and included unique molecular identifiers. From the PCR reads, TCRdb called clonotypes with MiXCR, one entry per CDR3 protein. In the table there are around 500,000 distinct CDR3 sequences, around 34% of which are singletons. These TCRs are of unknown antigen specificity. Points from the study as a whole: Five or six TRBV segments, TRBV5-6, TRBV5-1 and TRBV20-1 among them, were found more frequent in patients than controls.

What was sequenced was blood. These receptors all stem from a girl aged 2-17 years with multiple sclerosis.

Here the CDR3 DNA reads TGTGCCAGCTCACCACAGGATAGCGGCCTCTCCTACGAGCAGTACTTC. It translates to CASSPQDSGLSYEQYF. This chain connects TRBV18 to TRBJ2-7; a weak D match, TRBD2 (6 bases). Trimming left V 1 base short and J 0 bases short, with 13 bases between. CDR1 and CDR2 (germline): KGHSH, LQKENI. This CDR3 contains 16 residues. The whole variable domain, filled in from reference TRBV18 and TRBJ2-7, reads NAGVMQNPRHLVRRRGQEARLRCSPMKGHSHVYWYRQLPEEGLKFMVYLQKENIIDESGMPKERFSAEFPKEGPSILRIQQVVRGDSAAYFCASSPQDSGLSYEQYFGPGTRLTVT.

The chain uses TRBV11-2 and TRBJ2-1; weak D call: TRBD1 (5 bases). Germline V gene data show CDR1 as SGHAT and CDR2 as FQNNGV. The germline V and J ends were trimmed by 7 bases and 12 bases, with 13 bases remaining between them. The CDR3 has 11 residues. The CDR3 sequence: CASNQEGAQFF. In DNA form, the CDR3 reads TGTGCCAGCAACCAGGAAGGGGCGCAGTTCTTC.

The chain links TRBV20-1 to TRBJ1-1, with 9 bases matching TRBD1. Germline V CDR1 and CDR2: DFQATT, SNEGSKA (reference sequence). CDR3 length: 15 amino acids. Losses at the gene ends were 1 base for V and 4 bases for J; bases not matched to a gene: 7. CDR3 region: CSARVPDRGITEAFF. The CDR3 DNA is TGCAGTGCTAGAGTCCCGGACAGGGGTATCACTGAAGCTTTCTTT.

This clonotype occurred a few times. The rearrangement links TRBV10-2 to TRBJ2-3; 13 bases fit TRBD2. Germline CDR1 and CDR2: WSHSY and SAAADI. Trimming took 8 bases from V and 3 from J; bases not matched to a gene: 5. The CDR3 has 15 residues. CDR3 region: CASGRTSGGTDTQYF. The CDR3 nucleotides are TGCGCCAGCGGGAGGACTAGCGGGGGAACAGATACGCAGTATTTT.

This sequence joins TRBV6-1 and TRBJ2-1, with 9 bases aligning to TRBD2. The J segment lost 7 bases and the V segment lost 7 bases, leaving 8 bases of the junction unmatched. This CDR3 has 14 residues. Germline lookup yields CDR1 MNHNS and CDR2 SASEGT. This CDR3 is CASIILAGFNEQFF. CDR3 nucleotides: TGTGCCAGCATCATTCTAGCGGGGTTTAATGAGCAGTTCTTC.

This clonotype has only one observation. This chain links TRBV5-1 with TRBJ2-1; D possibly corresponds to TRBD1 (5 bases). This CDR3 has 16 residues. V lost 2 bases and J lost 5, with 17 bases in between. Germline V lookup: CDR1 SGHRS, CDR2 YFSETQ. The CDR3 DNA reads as TGCGCCAGCAGCTTAATACAGGTGACCTCGGACAATGAGCAGTTCTTC. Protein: CASSLIQVTSDNEQFF. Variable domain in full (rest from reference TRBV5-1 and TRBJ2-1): KAGVTQTPRYLIKTRGQQVTLSCSPISGHRSVSWYQQTPGQGLQFLFEYFSETQRNKGNFPGRFSGRQFSNSRSEMNVSTLELGDSALYLCASSLIQVTSDNEQFFGPGTRLTVL.

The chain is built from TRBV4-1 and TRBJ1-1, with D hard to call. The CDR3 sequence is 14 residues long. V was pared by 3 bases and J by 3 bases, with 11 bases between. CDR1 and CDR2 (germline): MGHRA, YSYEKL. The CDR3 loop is CASSHPLRDTEAFF. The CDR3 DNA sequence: TGCGCCAGCAGCCACCCGCTGAGAGACACTGAAGCTTTCTTT.

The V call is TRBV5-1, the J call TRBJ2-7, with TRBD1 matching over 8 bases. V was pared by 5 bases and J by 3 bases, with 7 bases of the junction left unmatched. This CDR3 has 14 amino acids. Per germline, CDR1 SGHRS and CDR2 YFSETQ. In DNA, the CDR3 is TGCGCCAGCAGACCGGGACAGGAGAGCTACGAGCAGTACTTC. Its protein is CASRPGQESYEQYF.

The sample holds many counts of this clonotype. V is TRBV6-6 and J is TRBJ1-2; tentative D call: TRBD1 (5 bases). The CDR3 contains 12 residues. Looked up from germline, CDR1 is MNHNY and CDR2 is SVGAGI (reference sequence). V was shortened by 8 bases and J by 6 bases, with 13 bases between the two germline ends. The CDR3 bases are TGTGCCAGCGTCGAAGGGGATCATGGCTACACCTTC. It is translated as CASVEGDHGYTF.

The CDR3 spells CASRDRGNREAFF. CDR3 bases: TGTGCCAGCAGGGACAGGGGAAACAGGGAAGCTTTCTTT. The chain is built from TRBV6-1 and TRBJ1-1, with 9 nucleotides matching TRBD1. The CDR3 loop spans 13 amino acids. Germline-derived CDR1 and CDR2 are MNHNS and SASEGT. V was pared by 6 bases and J by 8 bases, with 7 bases of the junction left unmatched.

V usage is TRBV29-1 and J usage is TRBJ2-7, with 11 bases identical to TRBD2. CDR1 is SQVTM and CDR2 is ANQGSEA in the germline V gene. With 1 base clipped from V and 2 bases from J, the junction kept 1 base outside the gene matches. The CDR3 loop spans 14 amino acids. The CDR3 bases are TGCAGCGTTGAAGGACTAGCGGGGACCTACGAGCAGTACTTC. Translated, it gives CSVEGLAGTYEQYF.

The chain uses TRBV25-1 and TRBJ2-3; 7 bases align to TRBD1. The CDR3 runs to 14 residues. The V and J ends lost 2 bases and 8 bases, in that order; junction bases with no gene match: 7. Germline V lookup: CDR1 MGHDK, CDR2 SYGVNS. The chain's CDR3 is CASSESEGAATQYF. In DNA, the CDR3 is TGTGCCAGCAGTGAAAGCGAGGGGGCCGCTACGCAGTATTTT.

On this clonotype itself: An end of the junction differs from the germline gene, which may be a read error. The CDR3 nucleotides read TGTGCCACTTTCAGGGGACGGCTAGCGCACCCCAATGGGCAGTTCTTC. Encoded protein: CATFRGRLAHPNGQFF. This chain uses TRBV18 with TRBJ2-1; D may correspond to TRBD1 or TRBD2 (6 bases each). The CDR3 contains 16 residues. Germline-derived CDR1 and CDR2 are KGHSH and LQKENI. Full variable domain (remainder filled in from reference TRBV18 and TRBJ2-1): NAGVMQNPRHLVRRRGQEARLRCSPMKGHSHVYWYRQLPEEGLKFMVYLQKENIIDESGMPKERFSAEFPKEGPSILRIQQVVRGDSAAYFCATFRGRLAHPNGQFFGPGTRLTVL.

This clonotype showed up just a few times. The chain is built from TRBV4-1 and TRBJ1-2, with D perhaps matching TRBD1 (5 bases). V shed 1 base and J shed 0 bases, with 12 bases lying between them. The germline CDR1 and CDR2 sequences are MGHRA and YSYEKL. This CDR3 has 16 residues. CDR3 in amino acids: CASSQAEGRANYGYTF. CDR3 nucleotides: TGCGCCAGCAGCCAAGCGGAGGGGAGGGCTAACTATGGCTACACCTTC.

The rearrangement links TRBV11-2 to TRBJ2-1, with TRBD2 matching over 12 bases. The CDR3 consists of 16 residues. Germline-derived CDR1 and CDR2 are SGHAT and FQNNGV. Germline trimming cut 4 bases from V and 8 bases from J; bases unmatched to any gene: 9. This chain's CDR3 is CASSSWTSGERDEQFF. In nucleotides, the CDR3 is TGTGCCAGCAGCTCGTGGACTAGCGGGGAAAGGGATGAGCAGTTCTTC.

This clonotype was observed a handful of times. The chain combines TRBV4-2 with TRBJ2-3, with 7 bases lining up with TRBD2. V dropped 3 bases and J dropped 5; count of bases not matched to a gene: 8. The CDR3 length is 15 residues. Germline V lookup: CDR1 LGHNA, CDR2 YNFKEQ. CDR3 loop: CASSHKLAPEDTQYF. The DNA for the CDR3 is TGTGCCAGCAGCCATAAACTAGCGCCGGAAGATACGCAGTATTTT.

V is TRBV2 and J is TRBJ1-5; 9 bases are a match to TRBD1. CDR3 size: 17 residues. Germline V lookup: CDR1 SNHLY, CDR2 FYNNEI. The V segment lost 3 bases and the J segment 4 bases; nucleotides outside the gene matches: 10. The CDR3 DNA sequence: TGTGCCAGCAGTGATCCGGGACAGGGTCCGGGAAATCAGCCCCAGCATTTT. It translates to CASSDPGQGPGNQPQHF.

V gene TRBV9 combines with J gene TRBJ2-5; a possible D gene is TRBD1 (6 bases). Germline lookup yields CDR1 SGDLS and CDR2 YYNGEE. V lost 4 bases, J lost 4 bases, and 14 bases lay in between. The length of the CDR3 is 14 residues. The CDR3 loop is CASSPNRAGETQYF. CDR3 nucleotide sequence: TGTGCCAGCAGCCCGAACAGGGCGGGAGAGACCCAGTACTTC.

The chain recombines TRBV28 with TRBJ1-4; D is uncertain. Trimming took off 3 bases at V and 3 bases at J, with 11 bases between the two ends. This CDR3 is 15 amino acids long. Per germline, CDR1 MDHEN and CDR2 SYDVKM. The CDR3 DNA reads TGTGCCAGCAGTTTTGTTTCCTTCCCTAATGAAAAACTGTTTTTT. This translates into CASSFVSFPNEKLFF.

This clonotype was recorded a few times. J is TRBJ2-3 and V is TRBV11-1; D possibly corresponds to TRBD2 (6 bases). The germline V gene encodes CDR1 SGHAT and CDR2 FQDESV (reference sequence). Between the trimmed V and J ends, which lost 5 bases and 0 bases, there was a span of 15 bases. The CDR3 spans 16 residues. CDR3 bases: TGTGCCAGCAGCGCGGGACTCGCCCCTAGCACAGATACGCAGTATTTT. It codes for CASSAGLAPSTDTQYF.

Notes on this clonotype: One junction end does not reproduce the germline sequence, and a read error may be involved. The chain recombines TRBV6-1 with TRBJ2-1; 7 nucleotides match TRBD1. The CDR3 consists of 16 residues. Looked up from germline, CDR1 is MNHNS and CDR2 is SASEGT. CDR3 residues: CASSDAIDRARNGQFF. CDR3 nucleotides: TGTGCCAGCAGTGACGCTATCGACAGGGCCAGAAATGGGCAGTTCTTC.

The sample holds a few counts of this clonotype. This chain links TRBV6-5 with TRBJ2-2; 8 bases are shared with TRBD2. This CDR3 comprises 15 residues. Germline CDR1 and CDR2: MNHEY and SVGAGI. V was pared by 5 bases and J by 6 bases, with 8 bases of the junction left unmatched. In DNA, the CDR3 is TGTGCCAGCAGTATTAGCGGGGAGGCCGCCGGGGAGCTGTTTTTT. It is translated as CASSISGEAAGELFF.

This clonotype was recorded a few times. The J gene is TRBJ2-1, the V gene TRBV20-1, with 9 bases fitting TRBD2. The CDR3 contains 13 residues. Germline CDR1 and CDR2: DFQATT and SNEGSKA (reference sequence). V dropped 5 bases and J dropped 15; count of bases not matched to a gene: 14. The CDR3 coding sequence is TGCAGTGCTGAGAATAGCGGGGGCACAAACGGGTTCTTC. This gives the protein CSAENSGGTNGFF.